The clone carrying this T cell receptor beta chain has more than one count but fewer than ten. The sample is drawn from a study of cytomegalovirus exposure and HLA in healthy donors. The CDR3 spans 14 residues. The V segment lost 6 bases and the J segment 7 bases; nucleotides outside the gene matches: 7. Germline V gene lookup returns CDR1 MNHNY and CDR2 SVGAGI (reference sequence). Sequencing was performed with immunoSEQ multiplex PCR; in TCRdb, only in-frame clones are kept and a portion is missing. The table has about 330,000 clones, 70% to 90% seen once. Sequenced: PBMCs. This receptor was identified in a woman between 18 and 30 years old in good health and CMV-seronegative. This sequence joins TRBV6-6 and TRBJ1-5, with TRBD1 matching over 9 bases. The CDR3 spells CASSQTGGGQPQHF. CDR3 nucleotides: TGTGCCAGCAGCCAAACAGGGGGCGGACAGCCCCAGCATTTT.